What follows are 9 T cell receptor beta chains derived from one specimen sequenced in a study of T cell responses to AZD1222 COVID-19 vaccine (dated by TCRdb to 2020 to 2023). This sample's time point label indicates: about 28 days (+/-7) after the second vaccine dose. The method was the immunoSEQ multiplex PCR assay. TCRdb obtained this table from immuneACCESS and retained in-frame rearrangements with V and J assigned. These tables miss some clones; where compared with another copy, unresolved V genes account for less than half of the shortfall, and the remainder is unexplained. The sample table contains around 190,000 clones; only one count was recorded for under 95% of them. The ten largest clones take up around 1.6% of the sample. Sample: peripheral blood, taken 28 days after the second AZD1222 dose. The receptors derive from an adult who received the AZD1222 COVID-19 vaccine.

This clone was seen only once. The V call is TRBV2, the J call TRBJ2-5; D possibly matches TRBD1 or TRBD2 (5 bases each). Germline values: CDR1 SNHLY, CDR2 FYNNEI. V was cut by 6 bases and J by 5 bases, with 13 bases left in between. This CDR3 spans 13 amino acids. Here the CDR3 reads CASRIGGRETQYF. In DNA, the CDR3 is TGTGCCAGCAGAATTGGGGGTAGGGAGACCCAGTACTTC.

The chain links TRBV30 to TRBJ2-7, with 8 bases that match TRBD2. Germline loops: CDR1 GTSNPN, CDR2 SVGIG (reference sequence). Trimming removed 3 bases from V and 6 bases from J; junction bases left unmatched: 22. The CDR3 contains 18 residues. In nucleotides, the CDR3 is TGTGCCTGGAGCACAAAACCTAGAACCGGGACTAGGGTGAGCGAGCAGTACTTC. Residues: CAWSTKPRTGTRVSEQYF.

The chain employs TRBV7-9 and TRBJ1-4, with D hard to call. V lost 5 bases to trimming and J lost 3 bases, with 10 bases between them. CDR3 length equals 14 residues. The germline CDR1 and CDR2 sequences are SEHNR and FQNEAQ (reference sequence). CDR3 loop: CASSTDGPNEKLFF. In nucleotides, the CDR3 is TGTGCCAGCAGCACGGACGGCCCTAATGAAAAACTGTTTTTT.

Points on this clone: Other DNA sequences in this specimen translate into the identical CDR3. The chain employs TRBV6-4 and TRBJ2-3, with D possibly matching TRBD2 (7 bases). Germline lookup yields CDR1 MRHNA and CDR2 SNTAGT. V was shortened by 2 bases and J by 2 bases, with 8 bases between the two germline ends. The CDR3 consists of 14 residues. The CDR3 bases are TGTGCCAGCAGTGACGGGGGGGCCACAGATACGCAGTATTTT. Translating gives CASSDGGATDTQYF.

V and J are TRBV7-8 and TRBJ1-5; D perhaps matches TRBD1 (6 bases). This CDR3 has 15 residues. Deletions cut 1 base from V and 3 bases from J, with 10 bases between. In germline, CDR1 is SGHVS, CDR2 FQNEAQ. The CDR3 bases are TGTGCCAGCAGCTTAGTTACAGGGTCCAATCAGCCCCAGCATTTT. Its translation is CASSLVTGSNQPQHF.

The V call is TRBV19, the J call TRBJ1-4, with 8 bases aligning to TRBD1. The junction had 3 bases not matched to a gene; V was cut back by 7 bases and J by 8 bases. In germline, CDR1 is LNHDA, CDR2 SQIVND (reference sequence). This CDR3 has 12 residues. The CDR3 nucleotides are TGTGCCAGTACCCGGGACAGGGAAAAACTGTTTTTT. It is translated as CASTRDREKLFF.

The chain couples TRBV5-1 to TRBJ2-2, with 9 bases matching TRBD2. CDR3 length: 18 amino acids. Germline lookup yields CDR1 SGHRS and CDR2 YFSETQ. The J segment lost 0 bases and the V segment lost 0 bases, leaving 6 bases of the junction unmatched. CDR3 residues: CASSLAGSGGSNTGELFF. CDR3 coding DNA: TGCGCCAGCAGCTTGGCTGGTAGCGGGGGATCGAACACCGGGGAGCTGTTTTTT.

The V gene is TRBV3-1 (or the pseudogene TRBV3-2), the J gene TRBJ2-5, with TRBD2 matching over 12 bases. This CDR3 comprises 17 residues. After removal of 2 bases from V and 4 bases from J, the junction contained 8 bases not matched to a gene. Per germline, CDR1 LGHDT and CDR2 YNNKEL (reference sequence). CDR3 sequence: CASSQKQRLAGVETQYF. Here the CDR3 DNA reads TGTGCCAGCAGCCAAAAACAACGACTAGCGGGAGTAGAGACCCAGTACTTC.

This sequence joins TRBV7-2 and TRBJ2-1; 13 positions agree with TRBD2. Germline V gene data show CDR1 as SGHTA and CDR2 as FQGNSA. The CDR3 covers 13 residues. Germline trimming cut 1 base from V and 16 bases from J; bases unmatched to any gene: 4. The CDR3 sequence: CASSLGGTSGVFF. The CDR3 region has the DNA TGTGCCAGCAGCTTAGGGGGGACTAGCGGGGTTTTCTTC.